This passage covers 23 T cell receptor beta chains from one sample sequenced in a study of T cell repertoires in cytomegalovirus infection. A single record per CDR3 protein comes from TCRdb applying MiXCR to the reads. The sample has fewer than 200,000 distinct CDR3 sequences, roughly a fifth seen once; the top ten hold 20% to 30%. The antigens of these receptors remain unknown. The sequenced sample was CD8+ T cells from cultured PBMCs, obtained from culture after CMV antigen stimulation. All receptors derive from a human donor in good health (CMV status not recorded). Some clones in this sample may be carry-over from other donors' samples.

The chain couples TRBV6-2 or TRBV6-3 to TRBJ1-1, with D hard to call. This CDR3 spans 14 amino acids. Germline V gene sequence: CDR1 MNHEY, CDR2 SVGEGT. V lost 0 bases and J lost 1, with 6 bases in between. CDR3: CASSYSAENTEAFF. Written as DNA, the CDR3 is TGTGCCAGCAGTTACTCGGCGGAGAACACTGAAGCTTTCTTT.

The genes are TRBV7-8 and TRBJ1-5; D ambiguous. This CDR3 contains 16 residues. V was trimmed by 0 bases and J by 0 bases, leaving 9 bases between them. Germline lookup yields CDR1 SGHVS and CDR2 FQNEAQ. CDR3 amino acids: CASSLAVRYSNQPQHF. In nucleotides, the CDR3 is TGTGCCAGCAGCTTAGCGGTCCGATATAGCAATCAGCCCCAGCATTTT.

For the CDR3, the DNA is TGTGCCAGCACCGAAAATCCCCGCACTGAGGGGTATACTGAAGCTTTCTTT. This translates into CASTENPRTEGYTEAFF. The V and J genes are TRBV5-4 and TRBJ1-1, with a possible D match to TRBD1 (5 bases). This CDR3 region has 17 residues. The germline V gene has CDR1 SGHNT and CDR2 YYREEE (reference sequence). The ends were cut back, 6 bases at V and 5 bases at J, with 26 bases in the middle. Looking up the rest from reference TRBV5-4 and TRBJ1-1 gives the full variable domain: ETGVTQSPTHLIKTRGQQVTLRCSSQSGHNTVSWYQQALGQGPQFIFQYYREEENGRGNFPPRFSGLQFPNYSSELNVNALELDDSALYLCASTENPRTEGYTEAFFGQGTRLTVV.

The V call is TRBV7-2, the J call TRBJ1-2, with TRBD1 as a possible D gene (6 bases). The CDR3 spans 15 residues. The V end was cut by 1 base, the J end by 2 bases, with 11 bases between. CDR1 is SGHTA and CDR2 is FQGNSA in the germline V gene. This CDR3 is CASSLGHRDNYGYTF. The CDR3, as DNA: TGTGCCAGCAGCTTAGGTCACAGGGACAACTATGGCTACACCTTC.

The chain is built from TRBV11-2 and TRBJ2-1; TRBD1 matches 8 bases. CDR3 length equals 17 residues. Germline values: CDR1 SGHAT, CDR2 FQNNGV. V trimming: 1 base; J trimming: 7 bases; junction bases outside the gene matches: 12. The CDR3 region is CASSLALQDRARNEQFF. The CDR3 region has the DNA TGTGCCAGCAGCTTAGCCCTCCAGGACAGGGCCAGGAATGAGCAGTTCTTC.

This clonotype has more than one count but fewer than ten. CDR3 residues: CASSFPGVGQPQHF. In DNA form, the CDR3 reads TGTGCCAGCAGCTTTCCCGGGGTGGGGCAGCCCCAGCATTTT. The rearrangement links TRBV7-2 to TRBJ1-5; D is undetermined. Germline CDR1 SGHTA, CDR2 FQGNSA. This CDR3 has 14 residues. Trimming took off 3 bases at V and 7 bases at J, with 13 bases between the two ends. The full variable domain, with the rest looked up from reference TRBV7-2 and TRBJ1-5, is GAGVSQSPSNKVTEKGKDVELRCDPISGHTALYWYRQSLGQGLEFLIYFQGNSAPDKSGLPSDRFSAERTGGSVSTLTIQRTQQEDSAVYLCASSFPGVGQPQHFGDGTRLSIL.

The rearrangement links TRBV10-3 to TRBJ1-6; a possible D gene is TRBD1 (6 bases). Germline CDR1 reads ENHRY; CDR2 reads SYGVKD. The CDR3 spans 16 residues. V was trimmed by 2 bases and J by 7 bases, leaving 15 bases between them. The CDR3 nucleotides read TGTGCCATCAGTGAGACGACAGGTAGTAGGAATTCACCCCTCCACTTT. Encoded protein: CAISETTGSRNSPLHF.

This clonotype appeared many times. V and J are TRBV7-2 and TRBJ1-5, with 8 positions matching TRBD1. CDR1 is SGHTA and CDR2 is FQGNSA in the germline V gene. Unmatched junction bases numbered 4, after V lost 0 bases and J lost 3 bases. The CDR3 is 16 amino acids. This chain's CDR3 is CASSLARDRLNQPQHF. The CDR3 DNA reads TGTGCCAGCAGCTTAGCCCGGGACAGGCTCAATCAGCCCCAGCATTTT.

This clonotype was seen a handful of times. The rearrangement links TRBV6-5 to TRBJ1-1; no clear D. Between the trimmed V and J ends, which lost 6 bases and 5 bases, there was a span of 13 bases. There are 13 residues in the CDR3. The germline V gene has CDR1 MNHEY and CDR2 SVGAGI. Here the CDR3 reads CASRSPRGTEAFF. The CDR3 DNA reads as TGTGCCAGCAGATCACCTAGAGGGACTGAAGCTTTCTTT.

This clonotype was seen a few times. This chain uses TRBV2 with TRBJ2-3, with 10 bases aligning to TRBD1. CDR1 and CDR2 (germline): SNHLY, FYNNEI. V gave up 1 base and J gave up 5 bases; unmatched junction bases: 6. This CDR3 is 16 amino acids long. CDR3 protein: CASSEGLGQGVDTQYF. The DNA for the CDR3 is TGTGCCAGCAGTGAAGGGCTAGGACAGGGGGTAGATACGCAGTATTTT.

This clonotype was detected many times. The chain joins TRBV6-1 to TRBJ1-2; no reliable D call. Germline V lookup: CDR1 MNHNS, CDR2 SASEGT. Trimming shortened V by 4 bases and J by 4 bases, and 7 bases separated the two germline ends. This CDR3 has 12 amino acids. CDR3 residues: CASSGQLYGYTF. CDR3 in DNA: TGTGCCAGCAGTGGCCAACTCTATGGCTACACCTTC.

The chain has TRBV6-8 and TRBJ2-7; the D gene is possibly TRBD2 (6 bases). Per germline, CDR1 MNHGY and CDR2 SAAAGT. The CDR3 contains 15 residues. V gave up 6 bases and J gave up 0 bases, with 15 bases separating them. The CDR3 is CASSPYRGSSYEQYF. In nucleotides, the CDR3 is TGTGCCAGCAGCCCTTACCGGGGGAGCTCCTACGAGCAGTACTTC.

The gene calls are TRBV7-2 and TRBJ2-7; D gene ambiguous. Germline values: CDR1 SGHTA, CDR2 FQGNSA. V was clipped by 4 bases and J by 4 bases, with 8 bases between them. CDR3 length: 12 residues. DNA of the CDR3: TGTGCCAGCAGCTCCTGGGGATACGAGCAGTACTTC. It translates to CASSSWGYEQYF.

This clonotype was detected only a few times. This chain connects TRBV11-2 to TRBJ1-6; D call uncertain. Germline CDR1 reads SGHAT; CDR2 reads FQNNGV. Trimming shortened V by 4 bases and J by 7 bases, and 2 bases separated the two germline ends. This CDR3 is 11 amino acids long. CDR3 region: CASSSNSPLHF. CDR3 nucleotide sequence: TGTGCCAGCAGCTCGAATTCACCCCTCCACTTT.

This clonotype was seen a few times. The chain couples TRBV15 to TRBJ1-1; TRBD1 might be the D (5 bases). The CDR3 has 14 amino acids. Germline V gene data show CDR1 as LNHNV and CDR2 as YYDKDF (reference sequence). V was cut by 0 bases and J by 3 bases, with 8 bases left in between. This CDR3 reads CATSRDRGDTEAFF. The CDR3 DNA reads as TGTGCCACCAGCAGAGATCGGGGGGACACTGAAGCTTTCTTT.

The chain is built from TRBV28 and TRBJ1-5, with D maybe TRBD1 (5 bases). The CDR3 sequence is 16 residues long. CDR1 and CDR2 (germline): MDHEN, SYDVKM. V lost 5 bases, J lost 1 base, and 15 bases lay in between. The CDR3 is CASSIRDWQSNQPQHF. The CDR3 DNA follows: TGTGCCAGCAGTATACGGGACTGGCAAAGCAATCAGCCCCAGCATTTT.

This clonotype was seen a handful of times. The chain recombines TRBV7-9 with TRBJ2-1, with D possibly TRBD1 on 5 matching bases. CDR3 length equals 14 residues. V lost 7 bases, J lost 0 bases, and 10 bases lay in between. Germline V CDR1 and CDR2: SEHNR, FQNEAQ (reference sequence). The CDR3 sequence: CASTWTSSYNEQFF. The CDR3 DNA follows: TGTGCCAGCACCTGGACAAGCTCCTACAATGAGCAGTTCTTC.

With regard to this clonotype: Mismatch with germline at one junction end may stem from a read error. The genes are TRBV11-2 and TRBJ2-1; D is unresolved. Germline values: CDR1 SGHAT, CDR2 FQNNGV. CDR3 length: 11 residues. CDR3 nucleotides: TGTACCAGCAGTTTGTGGGAAGAGCAGTTCTTC. Amino acids: CTSSLWEEQFF. Based on the CDR3 plus reference TRBV11-2 and TRBJ2-1, the full variable domain is EAGVAQSPRYKIIEKRQSVAFWCNPISGHATLYWYQQILGQGPKLLIQFQNNGVVDDSQLPKDRFSAERLKGVDSTLKIQPAKLEDSAVYLCTSSLWEEQFFGPGTRLTVL.

The table lists this clonotype with many counts. The rearrangement uses TRBV4-3 and TRBJ2-7; 10 nucleotides line up with TRBD1. V lost 0 bases to trimming and J lost 4 bases; unmatched junction nucleotides: 3. Germline V gives CDR1 LGHNA, CDR2 YSLEER. The CDR3 extends over 15 amino acids. The DNA for the CDR3 is TGCGCCAGCAGCCAAGAAGGGACAGGGGATTACGAGCAGTACTTC. This sequence encodes CASSQEGTGDYEQYF.

The chain links TRBV9 to TRBJ2-2, with TRBD2 identical over 8 bases. Germline V gives CDR1 SGDLS, CDR2 YYNGEE. The CDR3 loop spans 17 amino acids. V shed 3 bases and J 0 bases; nucleotides not matched to a gene: 7. The CDR3 coding sequence is TGTGCCAGCAGCGACGGGGGGGCTAAAACGAACACCGGGGAGCTGTTTTTT. Translation: CASSDGGAKTNTGELFF.

The chain carries TRBV12-5 and TRBJ1-1; D not certain. V shed 0 bases and J shed 8 bases, with 7 bases lying between them. Germline V gene lookup returns CDR1 LGHNT and CDR2 FRNRAP. CDR3 length equals 12 residues. CDR3 sequence reads: CASGLVGSEAFF. The CDR3, as DNA: TGTGCTAGTGGTTTGGTAGGGTCAGAAGCTTTCTTT.

The chain carries TRBV4-1 and TRBJ1-1, with 7 bases identical to TRBD1. Germline CDR1 reads MGHRA; CDR2 reads YSYEKL. CDR3 length: 16 amino acids. The ends lost 4 bases at V and 1 base at J; junction bases unmatched: 9. The CDR3 reads CASSLRGGLGNTEAFF. The CDR3 coding sequence is TGCGCCAGCAGCCTTAGAGGGGGCTTGGGGAACACTGAAGCTTTCTTT.

The rearrangement links TRBV30 to TRBJ1-1; 7 nucleotides line up with TRBD1. Germline trimming cut 3 bases from V and 0 bases from J; bases unmatched to any gene: 10. This CDR3 region has 16 residues. Looked up from germline, CDR1 is GTSNPN and CDR2 is SVGIG (reference sequence). This CDR3 reads CAWRGDRSLMNTEAFF. The DNA of the CDR3 is TGTGCCTGGAGGGGGGACAGATCCTTAATGAACACTGAAGCTTTCTTT.